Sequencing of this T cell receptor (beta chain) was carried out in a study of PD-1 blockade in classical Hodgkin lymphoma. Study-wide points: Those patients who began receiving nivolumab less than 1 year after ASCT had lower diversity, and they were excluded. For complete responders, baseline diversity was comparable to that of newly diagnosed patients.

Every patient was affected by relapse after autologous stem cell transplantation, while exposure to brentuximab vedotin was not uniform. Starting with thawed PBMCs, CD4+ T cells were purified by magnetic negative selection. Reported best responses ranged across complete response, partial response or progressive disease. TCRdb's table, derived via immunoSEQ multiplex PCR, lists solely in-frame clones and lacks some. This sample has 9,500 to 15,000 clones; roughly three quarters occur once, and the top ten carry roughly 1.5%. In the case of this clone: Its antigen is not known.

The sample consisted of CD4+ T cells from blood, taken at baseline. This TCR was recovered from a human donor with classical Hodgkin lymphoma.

Here the CDR3 reads CASSPSPDRGIRYEQYF. The CDR3 region has the DNA TGTGCCAGCAGCCCTTCCCCTGACAGGGGAATAAGATACGAGCAGTACTTC. The chain has TRBV11-2 and TRBJ2-7; TRBD1 aligns across 8 bases. Germline CDR1 is SGHAT and CDR2 is FQNNGV. V lost 5 bases, J lost 4 bases, and 16 bases stayed unmatched. The CDR3 extends over 17 amino acids.